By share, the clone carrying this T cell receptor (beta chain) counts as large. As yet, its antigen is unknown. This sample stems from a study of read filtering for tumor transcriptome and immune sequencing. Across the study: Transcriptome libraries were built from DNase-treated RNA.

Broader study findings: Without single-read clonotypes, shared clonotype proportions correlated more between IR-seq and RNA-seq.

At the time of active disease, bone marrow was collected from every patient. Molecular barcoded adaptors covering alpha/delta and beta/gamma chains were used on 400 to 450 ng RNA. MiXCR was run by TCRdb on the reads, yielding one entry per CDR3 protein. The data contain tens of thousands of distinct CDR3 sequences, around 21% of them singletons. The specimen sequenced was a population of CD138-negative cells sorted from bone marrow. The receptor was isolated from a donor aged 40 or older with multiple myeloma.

This chain's CDR3 is CASSVLAGGYNEQFF. Here the CDR3 DNA reads TGTGCCAGCAGTGTACTAGCGGGGGGCTACAATGAGCAGTTCTTC. V usage is TRBV6-5 and J usage is TRBJ2-1, with TRBD2 matching over 12 bases. The germline V gene encodes CDR1 MNHEY and CDR2 SVGAGI. The CDR3 contains 15 residues. The ends lost 5 bases at V and 3 bases at J; junction bases unmatched: 2.